This TCR beta chain emerged from a study of tumor-infiltrating T cells and Merkel cell polyomavirus (TCRdb year 2017). Regarding the complete study: The study examined CD8+ T cells specific for the Merkel cell polyomavirus KLL epitope in Merkel cell carcinoma patients. Disease stage at presentation varied among the patients, and patient follow-up lasted a median of roughly three years, ranging from roughly 1.1 to 6.0 years. Patient treatments varied, were not standardized, and included chemotherapy, radiation and immunotherapies. An average of about 710 cells (range about 340-8,000) was sorted from blood, and an average of approximately 5,800 cells (range about 1,844-12,799) was sorted from TIL. TRB sequencing was performed on KLL-tetramer-sorted cells from blood or tumor-infiltrating lymphocytes in fewer than 15 samples, as well as on around eleven matched whole-tumor samples. In the whole study, one tumor sample was a frozen nodal tumor digest, and another tumor sample was a flash-frozen core biopsy of a metastasis. Broad study findings and their caveats: A higher fraction of KLL-specific T cells within tumors (about 1.9-20% versus roughly 0-0.14%) was associated with significantly better MCC-specific survival. The small sample size of the study (n of about 13 patients) is recognized as a limitation. More unique KLL-specific clonotypes in tumors (roughly 5-120 vs 0-3) was associated with a significant MCC-specific survival advantage (P = 0.0051). Because the study covered only a single viral epitope, T cells targeting other Merkel cell polyomavirus epitopes were not captured. KLL-specific TRB repertoires were diverse and largely private, with only one public clonotype among a few hundred unique sequences, shared by two patients.

At the junction V is shortened by 4 bases and J by 5 bases; bases outside the gene matches: 16. CDR1 SGHDT and CDR2 YYEEEE were looked up in the germline V gene. Measured from the cysteine to the phenylalanine, the CDR3 is 17 residues long. The CDR3 DNA has 51 bases and is translated from base 1. All patients' tumors stained robustly positive for Merkel cell polyomavirus Large T antigen by immunohistochemistry. The study included around 13 Merkel cell carcinoma patients who had robust KLL-tetramer+ populations, above 0.04% of CD8+ T cells, in blood and/or cultured TIL. Every patient was Caucasian, and patient ages ranged from about 45 to 80 years, with a median of around 64 years. A minimum of 1.7 million cells were stained with anti-CD8 PE antibody, a KLL APC tetramer and 7-AAD viability dye. Peripheral blood mononuclear cells were isolated from heparinized blood by Ficoll preparation and cryopreserved. A FACSAriaII was used to sort cells that were tetramer-positive and CD8-high, and the sorted cells were flash frozen.

About this clone: Base qualities are missing; no much larger clone stands one base away.

The library was built by means of the immunoSEQ multiplex PCR assay. Adaptive Biotechnologies (Seattle, WA) carried out the genomic DNA extraction, TRB sequencing and normalization. The source study handled its data this way. TRB sequences were counted as tetramer-positive clonotypes only if the estimated count was two or more genomes. To compute clonality, the Shannon entropy of productive TRB sequences was normalized by log2 of unique productive sequences and then subtracted from one. KLL-specific clonotypes in tumors were identified by matching TCRbeta CDR3 amino acid sequences to those from the tetramer-sorted sample of each patient. The table comes from immuneACCESS by way of TCRdb, which keeps in-frame sequences with V and J called. Part of the clones is missing from these tables; in studies checked, under half for an unresolved V gene and the rest for unknown reasons. That table gives V, J and clone size, and the DNA gave D and trimming. The sample table lists some 1,000 clones, approximately 90% of them with a count of one. About a fifth of the sample goes to the ten largest clones.

The chain was built from TRBV5-6 and TRBJ2-7; TRBD1 matches 9 bases in the middle. The TCR originated in a man between 60 and 75 years old with Merkel cell carcinoma. Sequencing was performed on Merkel cell polyomavirus peptide tetramer+ CD8+ T cells sorted from blood. The cell subset or site tag for this specimen amounts to: CD8+ T cells binding a tetramer loaded with the MCPyV common T-antigen KLL epitope. Here is the DNA: TGTGCCAGCAGCCTGACTCCTTTGACAGGGGGAGGGAACGAGCAGTACTTC. Translated, it gives CASSLTPLTGGGNEQYF.